Shown below are 18 T cell receptor beta chains from a single sample sequenced in a study of blood T cell repertoires in COVID-19. Generated by immunoSEQ multiplex PCR, the TCRdb table keeps only in-frame clones and is missing some. The repertoire includes roughly 200,000 clones, 70% to 90% of them detected once, and 10% to 11% sits in the top ten. The source material was peripheral blood. The receptors derive from a human donor with active or convalescent COVID-19. The donor label of this sample is uncertain.

The rearrangement links TRBV6-1 to TRBJ1-2, with D perhaps matching TRBD1 (5 bases). V lost 1 base and J lost 4, with 7 bases in between. Germline CDR1 reads MNHNS; CDR2 reads SASEGT. The CDR3 contains 13 residues. In nucleotides, the CDR3 is TGTGCCAGCAGTGAAGTGGGGCTCTATGGCTACACCTTC. It yields the protein CASSEVGLYGYTF.

This clone was observed a single time. V gene TRBV5-1 combines with J gene TRBJ2-1; TRBD2 matches at 11 bases. Germline CDR1 and CDR2: SGHRS and YFSETQ. The trim removed 0 bases at V and 6 bases at J, leaving 5 bases unmatched. This CDR3 is 16 amino acids long. The CDR3 spells CASSLDSGGASNEQFF. The DNA of the CDR3 is TGCGCCAGCAGCTTGGATAGCGGGGGGGCTTCCAATGAGCAGTTCTTC.

Here the CDR3 reads CASSQEWAGHRETQYF. As DNA, the CDR3 is TGCGCCAGCAGCCAAGAATGGGCAGGGCATAGGGAGACCCAGTACTTC. The chain combines TRBV4-1 with TRBJ2-5; D is perhaps TRBD1 (5 bases). CDR3 length equals 16 residues. With 0 bases removed from V and 5 bases from J, the gap between germline ends came to 16 bases. Germline-derived CDR1 and CDR2 are MGHRA and YSYEKL.

This rearrangement joins TRBV5-8 to TRBJ2-7; 8 bases map to TRBD2. CDR1 is SGHTS and CDR2 is YDEGEE in the germline V gene. There are 15 residues in the CDR3. V lost 1 base and J lost 5; bases outside the gene matches: 8. DNA of the CDR3: TGTGCCAGCAGCTTGATCGGCGGGAGGTCCCACGAGCAGTACTTC. Encoded protein: CASSLIGGRSHEQYF. Full variable domain (rest looked up from reference TRBV5-8 and TRBJ2-7): EAGVTQSPTHLIKTRGQQATLRCSPISGHTSVYWYQQALGLGLQFLLWYDEGEERNRGNFPPRFSGRQFPNYSSELNVNALELEDSALYLCASSLIGGRSHEQYFGPGTRLTVT.

The chain links TRBV29-1 to TRBJ2-7; TRBD1 matches at 8 bases. CDR1 is SQVTM, CDR2 ANQGSEA, per germline. The CDR3 consists of 12 residues. The ends lost 1 base at V and 7 bases at J; junction bases unmatched: 3. The CDR3 spells CSVEGQGWEQYF. CDR3 bases: TGCAGCGTTGAAGGACAGGGGTGGGAGCAGTACTTC.

The chain employs TRBV9 and TRBJ2-3; TRBD2 matches at 7 bases. Germline trimming cut 0 bases from V and 4 bases from J; bases unmatched to any gene: 11. There are 17 residues in the CDR3. Germline assignment: CDR1 SGDLS and CDR2 YYNGEE. DNA of the CDR3: TGTGCCAGCAGCGTAGCTCGGGGGGACCAACCCCCAGATACGCAGTATTTT. It codes for CASSVARGDQPPDTQYF.

This clone was seen a few times. The chain carries TRBV4-3 and TRBJ2-3; 9 bases are a match to TRBD2. The CDR3 is 15 amino acids. J was trimmed by 5 bases and V by 2 bases; bases with no gene match: 5. Germline V CDR1 and CDR2: LGHNA, YSLEER. The DNA of the CDR3 is TGCGCCAGCAGCCAATTCGCGGGGGGGCGAGATACGCAGTATTTT. Translation gives CASSQFAGGRDTQYF.

The rearrangement links TRBV28 to TRBJ2-1; TRBD1 matches at 10 bases. Germline trimming cut 4 bases from V and 9 bases from J; bases unmatched to any gene: 6. This CDR3 comprises 14 residues. Germline V gene lookup returns CDR1 MDHEN and CDR2 SYDVKM. In DNA form, the CDR3 reads TGTGCCAGCAGTTCGAGGACAGGGGGGGGTGAGCAGTTCTTC. Protein sequence: CASSSRTGGGEQFF.

The J gene is TRBJ2-1, the V gene TRBV3-1 (or the pseudogene TRBV3-2); D is uncertain. The V end lost 1 base, the J end lost 5 bases, and 6 bases lay between the germline ends. The CDR3 spans 13 residues. Looked up from germline, CDR1 is LGHDT and CDR2 is YNNKEL (reference sequence). The DNA of the CDR3 is TGTGCCAGCAGCCAAGTTGGCCACAATGAGCAGTTCTTC. It codes for CASSQVGHNEQFF.

V is TRBV7-9 and J is TRBJ2-2; no clear D. Trimming cost V 6 bases and J 5 bases, with 19 bases left between them. From germline, CDR1 is SEHNR and CDR2 FQNEAQ (reference sequence). The length of the CDR3 is 16 residues. The chain's CDR3 is CASRPGVRSQTGELFF. The CDR3, as DNA: TGTGCCAGCAGACCCGGAGTTCGTTCTCAAACCGGGGAGCTGTTTTTT.

The V gene is TRBV4-2, the J gene TRBJ2-1, with 8 positions matching TRBD2. Per germline, CDR1 LGHNA and CDR2 YNFKEQ. The junction had 8 bases not matched to a gene; V was cut back by 4 bases and J by 0 bases. The CDR3 has 17 amino acids. The CDR3 loop reads CASSLTTGTSSYNEQFF. CDR3 in DNA: TGTGCCAGCAGCCTGACCACCGGGACTAGCTCCTACAATGAGCAGTTCTTC.

V and J are TRBV5-1 and TRBJ2-6; TRBD2 aligns across 8 bases. From germline, CDR1 is SGHRS and CDR2 YFSETQ. Trimming took 1 base from V and 0 from J; bases not matched to a gene: 9. This CDR3 has 19 amino acids. The CDR3 protein is CASSLSREGFSSGANVLTF. The CDR3 nucleotides are TGCGCCAGCAGCTTGTCTCGGGAGGGCTTCAGCTCTGGGGCCAACGTCCTGACTTTC.

V and J are TRBV11-2 and TRBJ1-5; 8 nucleotides agree with TRBD1. V shed 3 bases and J 6 bases; nucleotides not matched to a gene: 7. The germline gives CDR1 SGHAT, CDR2 FQNNGV. The CDR3 spans 15 residues. This chain's CDR3 is CASSFTGGESQPQHF. The CDR3 nucleotides read TGTGCCAGCAGCTTTACAGGGGGGGAGAGTCAGCCCCAGCATTTT.

This chain connects TRBV5-4 to TRBJ1-1; no reliable D call. The CDR3 spans 14 residues. From germline, CDR1 is SGHNT and CDR2 YYREEE (reference sequence). V was trimmed by 2 bases and J by 4 bases, leaving 12 bases between them. CDR3 DNA: TGTGCCAGCAGCTTAAGCAACCCGTCCACTGAAGCTTTCTTT. Translation gives CASSLSNPSTEAFF.

This rearrangement joins TRBV4-1 to TRBJ1-4; TRBD1 matches at 9 bases. With V trimmed by 6 bases and J by 6 bases, 5 bases remained unmatched. The CDR3 extends over 14 amino acids. CDR1 is MGHRA and CDR2 is YSYEKL in the germline V gene. The CDR3 loop is CASRQQGAHEKLFF. CDR3 DNA sequence: TGCGCCAGCAGGCAACAGGGGGCCCATGAAAAACTGTTTTTT.

The V and J genes are TRBV28 and TRBJ2-1; D possibly corresponds to TRBD2 (5 bases). Trimming shortened V by 3 bases and J by 5 bases, and 8 bases separated the two germline ends. The CDR3 is 13 amino acids. CDR1 is MDHEN, CDR2 SYDVKM, per germline. Here the CDR3 reads CASSFSSHNEQFF. DNA of the CDR3: TGTGCCAGCAGTTTCTCTAGCCACAATGAGCAGTTCTTC.

The chain couples TRBV3-1 (or the pseudogene TRBV3-2) to TRBJ1-1; D may be TRBD1 (5 bases). CDR1 LGHDT and CDR2 YNNKEL come from the germline V gene (reference sequence). This CDR3 contains 14 residues. Trimming removed 4 bases at V and 6 bases at J, with 15 bases between. The CDR3 nucleotides read TGTGCCAGCAGCCCTCTGGAAATGGGGCCTGAAGCTTTCTTT. Translated, it gives CASSPLEMGPEAFF.

V usage is TRBV5-4 and J usage is TRBJ2-3; 10 bases are shared with TRBD2. From germline, CDR1 is SGHNT and CDR2 YYREEE (reference sequence). Trimming cost V 7 bases and J 3 bases; bases outside gene matches: 14. The CDR3 length is 17 residues. This chain's CDR3 is CASGLGTSAAGTDTQYF. Here the CDR3 DNA reads TGTGCCAGCGGACTCGGGACTAGCGCCGCCGGGACAGATACGCAGTATTTT.